This TCR beta chain stems from a study of cytomegalovirus exposure and HLA in healthy donors. Study-level information: Assignment to the Caucasian-associated ancestry cluster applied to around 76% of the approximately 360 genotyped donors.

Germline CDR1 MDHEN, CDR2 SYDVKM. Trimming left V 1 base short and J 3 bases short, with 13 bases between. This CDR3 spans 16 amino acids. Notes on the study in general: Later analysis identified a missense DCLRE1C variant that was linked to TCR beta V- and J-gene trimming. Indistinguishable V segments such as TRBV6-2 and TRBV6-3 were excluded. Highly shared sequence variants in one cluster were likely a sequencing artifact.

This PCR relied on a set of 60 Vbeta primers and 13 Jbeta primers. Assay: immunoSEQ multiplex PCR; the TCRdb copy retains only in-frame clones and omits some. This sample has roughly 130,000 clones, with 74% found just once. A note on this clone: Antigen unknown.

Sample: PBMCs. The clonotype originates from a man between 18 and 29 years old in good health and CMV-seropositive. The chain combines TRBV28 with TRBJ1-5; TRBD1 might be the D (5 bases). The CDR3 DNA reads TGTGCCAGCAGTTTATTCTCAGGGTCCCCCAATCAGCCCCAGCATTTT. Its translation is CASSLFSGSPNQPQHF.